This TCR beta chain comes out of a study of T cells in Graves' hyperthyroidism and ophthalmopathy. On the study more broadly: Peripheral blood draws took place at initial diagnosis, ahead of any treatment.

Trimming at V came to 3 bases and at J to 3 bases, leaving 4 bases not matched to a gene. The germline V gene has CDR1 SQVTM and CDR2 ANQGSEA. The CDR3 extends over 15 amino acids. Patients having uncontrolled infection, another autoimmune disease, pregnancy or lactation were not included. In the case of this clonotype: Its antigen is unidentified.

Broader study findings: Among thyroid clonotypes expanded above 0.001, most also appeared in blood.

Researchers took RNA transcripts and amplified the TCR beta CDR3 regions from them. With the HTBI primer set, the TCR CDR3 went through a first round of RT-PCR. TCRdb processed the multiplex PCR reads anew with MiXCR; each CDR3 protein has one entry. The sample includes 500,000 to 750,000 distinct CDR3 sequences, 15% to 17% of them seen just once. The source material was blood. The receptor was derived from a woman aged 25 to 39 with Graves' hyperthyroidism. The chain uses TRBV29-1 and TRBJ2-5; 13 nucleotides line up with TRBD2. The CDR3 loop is CSVEGLAGWEETQYF. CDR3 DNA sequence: TGCAGCGTTGAGGGACTAGCGGGATGGGAAGAGACCCAGTACTTC.